One and the same sample provided the 25 T cell receptor beta chains below, sequenced in a study of T cells expressing NK-cell markers. TCRdb reprocessed the 5' RACE reads, with one entry per CDR3 protein and no DNA. Its table lists about 150,000 distinct CDR3 sequences. Specimen: blood T cells: a sorted CD56 or NKG2C T cell subset, CD4+ or CD8+ T cells, or bulk PBMC T cells (not recorded which). The receptors were gathered from a woman aged 45-65 years in good health.

The chain joins TRBV29-1 to TRBJ2-1; TCRdb returns TRBD1, unconfirmable since there is no DNA. The CDR3 contains 13 residues. The germline gives CDR1 SQVTM, CDR2 ANQGSEA. CDR3 amino acids: CSVVQGAGGEQFF.

The chain recombines TRBV24-1 with TRBJ2-6; no DNA is available, so the TRBD1 call from TCRdb remains unchecked. The CDR3 has 17 residues. Germline assignment: CDR1 KGHDR and CDR2 SFDVKD. CDR3 sequence reads: CATSERTGVTGANVLTF.

The chain combines TRBV6-5 with TRBJ2-7; TCRdb selects TRBD2, and the lack of DNA leaves this call unchecked. The CDR3 sequence is 13 residues long. The germline CDR1 and CDR2 sequences are MNHEY and SVGAGI. CDR3 in amino acids: CASSDALSYEQYF.

This chain links TRBV7-9 with TRBJ2-7; the D call of TRBD1 rests on TCRdb alone, since no DNA is present to check it. Germline CDR1 is SEHNR and CDR2 is FQNEAQ (reference sequence). The CDR3 is made up of 15 amino acids. CDR3 protein: CASSLPLGSSYEQYF.

The rearrangement joins TRBV5-1 to TRBJ2-5. The V gene's germline CDR1 is SGHRS and CDR2 YFSETQ. CDR3 size: 13 residues. CDR3 amino acids: CASSSLPRETQYF.

This rearrangement joins TRBV12-3 or TRBV12-4 to TRBJ2-1. The CDR3 is 12 residues long. The chain's CDR3 is CASSFPYNEQFF.

The V call is TRBV12-3 or TRBV12-4, the J call TRBJ1-2; lacking DNA, the TRBD1 call made by TCRdb goes unchecked. This CDR3 region has 15 residues. CDR3 sequence reads: CASTQNPGTDYGYTF.

This chain's CDR3 is CASSFTPGGDEQFF. This rearrangement joins TRBV11-2 to TRBJ2-1; TCRdb lists TRBD1, though no DNA is available to test this call. The CDR3 runs to 14 residues. Germline CDR1 SGHAT, CDR2 FQNNGV. The variable domain in full, completed from reference TRBV11-2 and TRBJ2-1, reads EAGVAQSPRYKIIEKRQSVAFWCNPISGHATLYWYQQILGQGPKLLIQFQNNGVVDDSQLPKDRFSAERLKGVDSTLKIQPAKLEDSAVYLCASSFTPGGDEQFFGPGTRLTVL.

V is TRBV5-1 and J is TRBJ2-1; TCRdb calls TRBD2, which cannot be checked without DNA. Per germline, CDR1 SGHRS and CDR2 YFSETQ. The CDR3 contains 15 residues. The CDR3 protein is CASSPTGGGLVEQFF.

The chain links TRBV7-9 to TRBJ2-7; TCRdb names TRBD2, which stays unverified in the absence of DNA. This CDR3 is built from 17 residues. Germline CDR1 reads SEHNR; CDR2 reads FQNEAQ (reference sequence). CDR3 region: CASSLDTSGGITYEQYF.

V gene TRBV11-2 combines with J gene TRBJ1-1. There are 13 residues in the CDR3. Germline CDR1 and CDR2: SGHAT and FQNNGV. This chain's CDR3 is CASSLEVNTEAFF.

CDR3 sequence reads: CASSLGTQAANTGELFF. The genes are TRBV7-9 and TRBJ2-2; the TCRdb call, TRBD1, lacks DNA for checking. Germline values: CDR1 SEHNR, CDR2 FQNEAQ (reference sequence). The CDR3 has 17 residues.

The gene calls are TRBV10-3 and TRBJ2-5; TCRdb returns TRBD2, unconfirmable since there is no DNA. Germline values: CDR1 ENHRY, CDR2 SYGVKD. The CDR3 is 16 amino acids. This CDR3 is CAISVLGAGEDETQYF.

The gene calls are TRBV5-1 and TRBJ1-6; TCRdb proposes TRBD1, but this gene call is untestable without DNA. Germline values: CDR1 SGHRS, CDR2 YFSETQ. The length of the CDR3 is 17 residues. The CDR3 sequence: CASSPTGLSSYNSPLHF.

The chain joins TRBV10-3 to TRBJ2-1. The CDR3 extends over 12 amino acids. Germline CDR1 and CDR2: ENHRY and SYGVKD. The CDR3 spells CAISDAANEQFF.

The chain joins TRBV20-1 to TRBJ1-5; without DNA, the TCRdb call of TRBD1 cannot be checked. The CDR3 contains 17 residues. Germline V lookup: CDR1 DFQATT, CDR2 SNEGSKA (reference sequence). The CDR3 sequence: CSARAYRERGSNQPQHF.

This rearrangement joins TRBV29-1 to TRBJ2-7; the D gene TCRdb calls, TRBD2, cannot be checked with no DNA. Per the germline V gene, CDR1 is SQVTM and CDR2 is ANQGSEA. CDR3 length: 14 amino acids. The CDR3 spells CSVPSGALAHEQYF.

The CDR3 region is CASSLAAGREKLFF. This chain uses TRBV11-2 with TRBJ1-4. There are 14 residues in the CDR3. Germline V gene lookup returns CDR1 SGHAT and CDR2 FQNNGV. Based on the CDR3 plus reference TRBV11-2 and TRBJ1-4, the full variable domain is EAGVAQSPRYKIIEKRQSVAFWCNPISGHATLYWYQQILGQGPKLLIQFQNNGVVDDSQLPKDRFSAERLKGVDSTLKIQPAKLEDSAVYLCASSLAAGREKLFFGSGTQLSVL.

The chain carries TRBV30 and TRBJ1-5; as DNA is missing, the TRBD1 call by TCRdb cannot be tested. CDR3 length: 13 residues. Germline CDR1 GTSNPN, CDR2 SVGIG (reference sequence). Here the CDR3 reads CAWSVGGYQPQHF.

The chain carries TRBV29-1 and TRBJ1-1; TCRdb's D call of TRBD1 is untestable without DNA. Germline CDR1 and CDR2: SQVTM and ANQGSEA. This CDR3 has 12 amino acids. Here the CDR3 reads CSGTGGEAEAFF.

The chain carries TRBV10-1 and TRBJ1-5. Germline V CDR1 and CDR2: WNHNN, SYGVQD (reference sequence). CDR3 length equals 12 residues. This CDR3 reads CASISSVQPQHF.

This rearrangement joins TRBV5-5 to TRBJ2-1; TCRdb calls TRBD2, which cannot be checked without DNA. Germline lookup yields CDR1 SGHKS and CDR2 YYEKEE (reference sequence). CDR3 length equals 15 residues. The CDR3: CASSPGLASYNEQFF.

The chain links TRBV4-1 to TRBJ2-1; with no DNA, the TCRdb D assignment of TRBD1 cannot be verified. CDR3 size: 15 residues. CDR1 and CDR2 from the germline V gene are MGHRA and YSYEKL. Here the CDR3 reads CASSQETGIYNEQFF.

This sequence joins TRBV5-6 and TRBJ2-3; TCRdb lists TRBD2, though no DNA is available to test this call. CDR1 and CDR2 from the germline V gene are SGHDT and YYEEEE. The CDR3 runs to 17 residues. The CDR3 sequence: CASSLLTSGTSTDTQYF.

The chain uses TRBV24-1 and TRBJ2-1; TCRdb picks TRBD1, but there is no DNA to check that call. This CDR3 is 13 amino acids long. Germline CDR1 is KGHDR and CDR2 is SFDVKD. This CDR3 is CATSGTGYNEQFF.